A selection of T cell receptor beta chains follows, all from one sample in a study of blood T cell repertoires in COVID-19. The table came from immunoSEQ multiplex PCR; TCRdb's copy has only in-frame clones and leaves some out. The repertoire holds about 89,000 clones, with about 80% as singletons. Sequencing was done on a sample of peripheral blood. Receptors originate from a human donor in a cohort sampled during active COVID-19. The CDR3 runs from the conserved cysteine through the conserved F or W.

len: 15
j_gene: TRBJ2-2
v_gene: TRBV5-5
CDR3aa: CASSFDRGKSGELFF

len: 14
j_gene: TRBJ2-1
v_gene: TRBV5-1
CDR3aa: CASSLAGAYNEQFF

len: 18
j_gene: TRBJ1-6
v_gene: TRBV19
CDR3aa: CASSMEGRTTPRNSPLHF

len: 15
j_gene: TRBJ2-1
v_gene: TRBV4-3
CDR3aa: CASSRSPLTSYEQFF

len: 15
j_gene: TRBJ2-7
v_gene: TRBV3-1/TRBV3-2
CDR3aa: CASSPSLGLGNEQYF

len: 15
j_gene: TRBJ2-5
v_gene: TRBV27
CDR3aa: CASRPQIAGRETQYF

len: 15
j_gene: TRBJ2-5
v_gene: TRBV7-2
CDR3aa: CASSLNRLAEGTQYF

len: 14
j_gene: TRBJ2-7
v_gene: TRBV7-2
CDR3aa: CASSLRGGNYEQYF

len: 11
j_gene: TRBJ1-1
v_gene: TRBV28
CDR3aa: CASSFRAEAFF

len: 15
j_gene: TRBJ1-1
v_gene: TRBV29-1
CDR3aa: CSVASSQGDRLTAFF

len: 14
j_gene: TRBJ1-3
v_gene: TRBV5-4
CDR3aa: CASSFRSSGNTIYF

len: 17
j_gene: TRBJ2-3
v_gene: TRBV29-1
CDR3aa: CSVGSGRDIPLTDTQYF

len: 13
j_gene: TRBJ1-4
v_gene: TRBV20-1
CDR3aa: CSASGGPNEKLFF

len: 16
j_gene: TRBJ2-2
v_gene: TRBV27
CDR3aa: CASRQWNRGSTGELFF

len: 13
j_gene: TRBJ2-1
v_gene: TRBV27
CDR3aa: CASRLLAYNEQFF

len: 17
j_gene: TRBJ2-3
v_gene: TRBV5-1
CDR3aa: CASSLAKTSPSTDTQYF

len: 16
j_gene: TRBJ2-3
v_gene: TRBV5-5
CDR3aa: CASSPRDRVYTDTQYF

len: 15
j_gene: TRBJ1-2
v_gene: TRBV4-3
CDR3aa: CASSQKMGGLGGYTF

len: 15
j_gene: TRBJ2-7
v_gene: TRBV5-4
CDR3aa: CASSLGGGRRDEQYF

len: 16
j_gene: TRBJ2-7
v_gene: TRBV5-4
CDR3aa: CASSLGGLAGNYEQYF

len: 16
j_gene: TRBJ2-2
v_gene: TRBV9
CDR3aa: CASSSKGLLLTGELFF

len: 17
j_gene: TRBJ2-2
v_gene: TRBV7-6
CDR3aa: CASSRGQGTMNTGELFF

len: 15
j_gene: TRBJ2-7
v_gene: TRBV6-4
CDR3aa: CASSAPGLAFFEQYF

len: 12
j_gene: TRBJ1-1
v_gene: TRBV19
CDR3aa: CASGGAWTEAFF

len: 15
j_gene: TRBJ2-5
v_gene: TRBV7-2
CDR3aa: CASSILAGRQETQYF

len: 14
j_gene: TRBJ1-1
v_gene: TRBV7-6
CDR3aa: CASSSGQGHTEAFF

len: 19
j_gene: TRBJ2-5
v_gene: TRBV28
CDR3aa: CASSLSFWAGKVQQETQYF

len: 15
j_gene: TRBJ2-7
v_gene: TRBV28
CDR3aa: CASSLFSAGGYEQYF

len: 17
j_gene: TRBJ1-4
v_gene: TRBV5-8
CDR3aa: CASSRGQGARFGEKLFF

len: 15
j_gene: TRBJ2-2
v_gene: TRBV25-1
CDR3aa: CASSEFDRYTGELFF

len: 12
j_gene: TRBJ2-5
v_gene: TRBV10-3
CDR3aa: CAISALAETQYF

len: 15
j_gene: TRBJ2-5
v_gene: TRBV4-3
CDR3aa: CASSPGTGWVETQYF

len: 14
j_gene: TRBJ2-1
v_gene: TRBV6-5
CDR3aa: CASRLGQGRGEQFF

len: 15
j_gene: TRBJ2-3
v_gene: TRBV18
CDR3aa: CASSPRAGGPDTQYF

len: 11
j_gene: TRBJ2-7
v_gene: TRBV6-5
CDR3aa: CASTRESEQYF

len: 15
j_gene: TRBJ2-3
v_gene: TRBV28
CDR3aa: CASGVLDRDTDTQYF

len: 12
j_gene: TRBJ1-1
v_gene: TRBV10-2
CDR3aa: CASSVERTEAFF

len: 15
j_gene: TRBJ2-6
v_gene: TRBV11-2
CDR3aa: CASSLQGAGANVLTF

len: 16
j_gene: TRBJ2-1
v_gene: TRBV29-1
CDR3aa: CSVGRLGAGVYNEQFF

len: 13
j_gene: TRBJ1-2
v_gene: TRBV28
CDR3aa: CAIVTKGLGGYTF